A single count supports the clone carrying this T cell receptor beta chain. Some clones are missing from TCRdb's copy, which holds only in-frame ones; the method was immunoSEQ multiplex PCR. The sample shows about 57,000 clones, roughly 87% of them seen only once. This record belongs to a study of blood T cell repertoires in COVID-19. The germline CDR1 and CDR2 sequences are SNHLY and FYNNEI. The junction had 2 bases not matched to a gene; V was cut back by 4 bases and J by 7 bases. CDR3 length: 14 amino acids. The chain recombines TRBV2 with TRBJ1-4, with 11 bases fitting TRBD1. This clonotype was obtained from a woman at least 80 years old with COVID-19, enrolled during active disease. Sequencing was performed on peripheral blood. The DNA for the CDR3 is TGTGCCAGCAGTGGGGACAGGGGGGTTGAAAAACTGTTTTTT. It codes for CASSGDRGVEKLFF.